The entry below describes one T cell receptor beta chain. Its antigen is unidentified. The data are from a study of molecular identifiers for immune sequencing clone quantification. TCRdb reanalysed the PCR reads using MiXCR and keeps one entry per CDR3 protein. The data contain a few hundred thousand distinct CDR3 sequences, over 20% of them singletons. Naive CD8 libraries were made from about 20,000 to 1,000,000 sorted cells, and they used 10%, 30% or 50% RNA. This CDR3 comprises 15 residues. V lost 2 bases and J 7 bases, leaving 17 bases between the germline ends. The germline CDR1 and CDR2 sequences are MDHEN and SYDVKM. Study-level points and caveats: Underestimated sizes of highly expanded clones could result from identical TCR molecules that share a barcode.

Source material: naive CD8+ T cells from blood, with Jurkat cell RNA spiked in. The subset here: FACS-sorted CD8+CD4-CCR7+CD45RA+ naive T cells. This clonotype was obtained from a human donor in good health. Some libraries in this study had Jurkat cell RNA spiked in. V is TRBV28 and J is TRBJ1-2; perhaps TRBD1 as D (6 bases). CDR3 region: CASSLRTDYLSGYTF. As DNA, the CDR3 is TGTGCCAGCAGTTTAAGGACAGACTACCTTTCTGGCTACACCTTC.